This TCR beta chain originates from a study of vaccination and CD4 T cells after COVID-19. Overall study context: Post-vaccination specimens were collected at a median of roughly 69 days following dose two (range 14 to 241). Points from the study as a whole: Clonotypes reactive to SARS-CoV-2 had a median that went up from about 22 to 38, but not significantly.

Treatment of the sample: roughly ten-day PBMC culture with coronavirus spike peptide pools or control peptides (ViraFEST assay). Before TCRs were sequenced, ViraFEST expanded antigen-specific T cells with peptide pools. This clonotype occurred a few times. What it binds is unknown. Cultured CD4+ T cells had their DNA profiled by the Oncomine TCR Beta short-read assay. TCRdb re-derived calls from the PCR reads in MiXCR, one entry per CDR3 protein. This table has 16,000 or so distinct CDR3 sequences, around 44% appearing once. V was clipped by 7 bases and J by 7 bases, with 13 bases between them. The CDR3 covers 12 residues. Germline CDR1 and CDR2: SNHLY and FYNNEI.

This clonotype was sampled from a human donor who had recovered from COVID-19. Sequenced material: CD4+ T cells from blood, cultured in vitro, taken after SARS-CoV-2 vaccination. This chain uses TRBV2 with TRBJ1-1; tentative D call: TRBD1 (5 bases). The CDR3 nucleotides are TGTGCCAGCACCGACAGTCCCATTGAAGCTTTCTTT. This sequence encodes CASTDSPIEAFF.